Below, one TCR beta chain is given with its context. Its target is not known. This sample is part of a study of cytotoxic CD8 clonotypes in ibrutinib-treated CLL. The wider study: For this cohort, patients were roughly eleven relapsed/refractory and approximately 15 treatment-naive, while 17 were IGHV unmutated. The authors obtained response samples at a median of approximately 12 months of treatment, range 6 to 36. Study results and caveats: Clonality was elevated at ibrutinib response and had returned toward baseline at progression. Public clonotypes were rare and shrank or held steady on treatment.

Germline V gene lookup returns CDR1 SGHDN and CDR2 FVKESK. Trimming took 1 base from V and 11 from J, leaving 20 bases between them. This CDR3 spans 15 amino acids. Sequencing used immunoSEQ multiplex PCR; TCRdb keeps in-frame clones, though not all of them. This sample has nearly 300,000 clones, with around 69% found just once. The chain employs TRBV14 and TRBJ2-5, with D perhaps matching TRBD1 or TRBD2 (7 bases each). This clonotype was obtained from a human donor with chronic lymphocytic leukemia. Sequences were derived from PBMCs, sampled at disease progression, from a patient treated with ibrutinib. The CDR3 region has the DNA TGTGCCAGCAGCCAAGGTACAGGGGCGGGGGTGAAGCAGTACTTC. As protein: CASSQGTGAGVKQYF.